A single sample is the source of the 13 T cell receptor beta chains below, sequenced in a study of CD8 T cells in Susac syndrome. Reverse transcription of about 0.45 to 1 ug RNA was carried out with random hexamers. TCRdb redid the calling of the immunoSEQ multiplex PCR reads with MiXCR, one entry per CDR3 protein. Of about 300,000 distinct CDR3 sequences in the sample, almost 85% were seen once. The sequencing input was CD8+ T cells from PBMCs. Source of these receptors: a human donor with multiple sclerosis.

This clonotype was recorded only once. This chain links TRBV28 with TRBJ2-1; D call uncertain. Deletions cut 6 bases from V and 6 bases from J, with 15 bases between. The CDR3 runs to 14 residues. Germline CDR1 reads MDHEN; CDR2 reads SYDVKM. CDR3 region: CASRVYMVGNEQFF. The CDR3 DNA reads TGTGCCAGCAGGGTATACATGGTAGGCAATGAGCAGTTCTTC.

This chain connects TRBV4-3 to TRBJ2-1; the match to TRBD2 covers 11 bases. This CDR3 comprises 15 residues. CDR1 LGHNA and CDR2 YSLEER come from the germline V gene. Trimming removed 0 bases from V and 11 bases from J; junction bases left unmatched: 6. The CDR3 region is CASSQETSGAPQQFF. DNA for the CDR3: TGCGCCAGCAGCCAAGAGACTAGCGGGGCCCCTCAGCAGTTCTTC.

This chain links TRBV19 with TRBJ1-2; a possible D gene is TRBD1 (6 bases). The V end lost 5 bases, the J end lost 7 bases, and 17 bases lay between the germline ends. This CDR3 has 14 residues. CDR1 is LNHDA, CDR2 SQIVND, per germline (reference sequence). This CDR3 is CASSHIPQGPGYTF. The CDR3 nucleotides read TGTGCCAGTAGTCATATCCCCCAGGGGCCTGGCTACACCTTC.

This chain uses TRBV27 with TRBJ1-2; D is ambiguous. The germline CDR1 and CDR2 sequences are MNHEY and SMNVEV (reference sequence). The CDR3 runs 15 residues. V was pared by 0 bases and J by 3 bases, with 11 bases between. The CDR3, as DNA: TGTGCCAGCAGTTTATCACCATTTGGGTACTATGGCTACACCTTC. Translating gives CASSLSPFGYYGYTF.

The chain employs TRBV13 and TRBJ2-2; D may correspond to TRBD1 or TRBD2 (5 bases each). The CDR3 covers 13 residues. Germline-derived CDR1 and CDR2 are PRHDT and FYEKMQ (reference sequence). Trimming shortened V by 5 bases and J by 6 bases, and 10 bases separated the two germline ends. The CDR3 DNA reads TGTGCCAGCAGCCAGAGGGGTCCCGGGGAGCTGTTTTTT. It yields the protein CASSQRGPGELFF. Complete variable domain (other parts from reference TRBV13 and TRBJ2-2): AAGVIQSPRHLIKEKRETATLKCYPIPRHDTVYWYQQGPGQDPQFLISFYEKMQSDKGSIPDRFSAQQFSDYHSELNMSSLELGDSALYFCASSQRGPGELFFGEGSRLTVL.

The J gene is TRBJ1-5, the V gene TRBV7-9; D is unresolved. Deletions cut 5 bases from V and 3 bases from J, with 20 bases between. The CDR3 spans 17 residues. Per the germline V gene, CDR1 is SEHNR and CDR2 is FQNEAQ (reference sequence). The DNA for the CDR3 is TGTGCCAGCAGCCGATCCCCTTTGGAGGGCCTCAATCAGCCCCAGCATTTT. Its translation: CASSRSPLEGLNQPQHF.

This clonotype has just one count. The genes are TRBV13 and TRBJ2-1; D call uncertain. With 5 bases removed from V and 2 bases from J, the gap between germline ends came to 16 bases. The length of the CDR3 is 16 residues. Germline V CDR1 and CDR2: PRHDT, FYEKMQ (reference sequence). CDR3 protein: CASSGRSYQAYNEQFF. CDR3 in DNA: TGTGCCAGCAGCGGCCGGTCTTACCAAGCCTACAATGAGCAGTTCTTC.

This clonotype was seen more than once but under ten times. The gene calls are TRBV27 and TRBJ2-7; 12 bases map to TRBD2. Germline V gene sequence: CDR1 MNHEY, CDR2 SMNVEV (reference sequence). V shed 4 bases and J 4 bases; nucleotides not matched to a gene: 2. CDR3 length equals 14 residues. CDR3 in amino acids: CASSSGTSGYEQYF. In nucleotides, the CDR3 is TGTGCCAGCAGTTCCGGGACTAGCGGGTACGAGCAGTACTTC.

The rearrangement joins TRBV19 to TRBJ1-3, with D perhaps TRBD1 (6 bases). V was clipped by 10 bases and J by 4 bases, with 17 bases between them. The CDR3 spans 14 residues. Germline lookup yields CDR1 LNHDA and CDR2 SQIVND (reference sequence). CDR3 sequence reads: CATEAGHPGNTIYF. CDR3 nucleotide sequence: TGTGCCACCGAAGCGGGACACCCGGGAAACACCATATATTTT.

The gene calls are TRBV27 and TRBJ2-5, with TRBD1 matching 7 bases. This CDR3 is built from 15 residues. Germline CDR1 MNHEY, CDR2 SMNVEV (reference sequence). With V trimmed by 6 bases and J by 0 bases, 7 bases remained unmatched. CDR3 bases: TGTGCCAGCAGGAACCTGGGACAGAACCAAGAGACCCAGTACTTC. Translation: CASRNLGQNQETQYF.

This chain joins TRBV30 and TRBJ2-3; perhaps TRBD2 as D (6 bases). Germline loops: CDR1 GTSNPN, CDR2 SVGIG (reference sequence). Trimming pared 2 bases from V and 2 bases from J, leaving 23 bases between. This CDR3 is 18 amino acids long. The CDR3 DNA is TGTGCCTGGAGTACTAGCCTATTCCCCATCTCGGACACAGATACGCAGTATTTT. This translates into CAWSTSLFPISDTDTQYF.

In its sample, this clonotype was seen a few times. This chain joins TRBV6-5 and TRBJ2-5; D possibly corresponds to TRBD2 (5 bases). CDR3 length: 11 amino acids. Germline V gene lookup returns CDR1 MNHEY and CDR2 SVGAGI. Deletions cut 10 bases from V and 4 bases from J, with 10 bases between. CDR3 bases: TGTGCCATCACCAGCGGAGAGACCCAGTACTTC. As protein: CAITSGETQYF.

The table lists this clonotype with a count of one. V gene TRBV30 combines with J gene TRBJ2-7; 10 bases align to TRBD1. From germline, CDR1 is GTSNPN and CDR2 SVGIG (reference sequence). The length of the CDR3 is 14 residues. Losses at the gene ends were 2 bases for V and 3 bases for J; bases not matched to a gene: 4. The CDR3 is CAWSIGTGDYEQYF. The CDR3 DNA follows: TGTGCCTGGAGTATAGGGACAGGGGACTACGAGCAGTACTTC.